This T cell receptor beta chain originates from a study of T cell responses to AZD1222 COVID-19 vaccine (dated by TCRdb to the early 2020s). About the full investigation: TCR sequencing was performed for 233 trial participants, of whom roughly 200 were given two doses of AZD1222 and roughly 25 were given two doses of MenACWY control vaccine. Trial participants were enrolled by age into 18-55, 56-69 and 70-plus year subgroups, with 148, 28 and 57 TCR-sequenced participants respectively. General findings and caveats noted by the study authors: Because no day 14 peak-response samples were available, repertoires were characterized only after the peak T cell response. The 56-69-year group was small, and its depth increase did not reach significance, likely because of low power. Epitopes outside the regions mutated in the B.1.351 and B.1.1.7 variants were reportedly recognized by nearly half of the unique spike-specific TCRs. Participants were mostly white British, with more females than males. The authors suggested clonal diversity may have been underestimated. Only a handful of AZD1222 recipients were SARS-CoV-2 seropositive at baseline, limiting conclusions about previously exposed vaccinees. The whole spike protein was spanned by vaccine-associated CD4 TCRs, and dominant responses were seen in regions 160-218 and 743-854. After two AZD1222 doses, both the breadth and the depth of spike-specific TCRs were significantly higher than at day 0 and than in MenACWY recipients.

Details on this clone: Its antigen is not yet known. No base qualities exist here, and no much larger clone lies one base off it.

Germline trimming: 3 bases from V, 0 bases from J; junction bases outside gene matches: 3. Measured from the cysteine to the phenylalanine, the CDR3 is 16 residues long. The sequence is cut down to CDR3 DNA, 48 bases in frame from base 1. CDR1 LGHDT and CDR2 YNNKEL are derived from the germline V gene (reference sequence). The CDR3 regions of human TCRbeta chains were analyzed by immunosequencing. In the source study's methods: TCRs in the repertoires were matched against a reference library of SARS-CoV-2-specific TCRs that had been generated with the MIRA antigen-specificity platform. Breadth was defined as the fraction of unique TCRs that were SARS-CoV-2-associated, and depth was defined as the fraction of total T cells that were SARS-CoV-2-associated. Each spike-specific TCR was assigned to its reactive spike region and to a CD4 or CD8 class using the MIRA data. Log10-transformed breadth and depth values were compared by one-way ANOVA with Sidak's multiple comparisons tests. The clones in this table, taken by TCRdb from immuneACCESS, are in-frame only. Not every clone is retained; where verified, under half of the shortfall comes from an unresolved V gene, and the cause of the rest is unknown. D and trimming were read from the DNA, whereas the V and J calls and clone size are those reported in that table. The table for this sample lists under 35,000 clones; approximately 87% of them were counted only once. The top ten clones comprise 11% to 15% of the sample.

According to the study, the label for this sample's time point signals: about 28 days (+/-7) after the second vaccine dose. AZD1222 recipients whose second dose came at about 4 weeks and those whose second dose came at about 12 weeks were combined into one group, since spike-specific TCR depth and breadth did not differ between the two schedules. The vaccinee samples were drawn from two UK trials, COV001 and COV002, one of which was a single-blind randomized controlled phase 2/3 trial testing AZD1222 (ChAdOx1 nCoV-19) in healthy adults. For TCRbeta chain sequencing, PBMC samples were collected from trial participants at day 0 and at day 28 after the second dose.

Sequenced material: peripheral blood, taken 28 days after the second AZD1222 dose. The chain uses TRBV3-1 (or the pseudogene TRBV3-2) and TRBJ1-5; the central 9 bases match TRBD1. The TCR comes from an adult who received the AZD1222 COVID-19 vaccine. The nucleotides are TGTGCCAGCAGCCAGGGGACAGGGTATAGCAATCAGCCCCAGCATTTT. It translates to CASSQGTGYSNQPQHF.